Each of the 24 T cell receptor beta chains below was sequenced from the same sample in a study of blood T cell repertoires in COVID-19. Assay: immunoSEQ multiplex PCR; the TCRdb copy retains only in-frame clones and omits some. The table shows 100,000 to 150,000 clones, with 85% occurring only once. Specimen: peripheral blood. Receptors originate from an elderly woman with acute or convalescent COVID-19.

This chain joins TRBV11-3 and TRBJ1-1, with 8 bases that match TRBD1. The CDR3 sequence is 15 residues long. CDR1 and CDR2 from the germline V gene are SGHNT and YENEEA. V was pared by 2 bases and J by 6 bases, with 8 bases of the junction left unmatched. CDR3 in DNA: TGTGCCAGCAGCTTAAGTTGGGACAGGTCCGCTGAAGCTTTCTTT. Amino acid sequence: CASSLSWDRSAEAFF. Using reference TRBV11-3 and TRBJ1-1 for the parts outside the CDR3, the full variable domain is EAGVVQSPRYKIIEKKQPVAFWCNPISGHNTLYWYLQNLGQGPELLIRYENEEAVDDSQLPKDRFSAERLKGVDSTLKIQPAELGDSAVYLCASSLSWDRSAEAFFGQGTRLTVV.

This clone was observed once. The V and J genes are TRBV9 and TRBJ2-2; 12 bases align to TRBD2. V shed 4 bases and J 7 bases; nucleotides not matched to a gene: 8. Germline assignment: CDR1 SGDLS and CDR2 YYNGEE. This CDR3 comprises 16 residues. CDR3 in amino acids: CASSLASGGAVGELFF. The CDR3 bases are TGTGCCAGCAGCTTAGCTAGCGGGGGGGCCGTCGGGGAGCTGTTTTTT.

The chain links TRBV19 to TRBJ1-5, with D unresolved. Trimming took off 2 bases at V and 0 bases at J, with 8 bases between the two ends. The CDR3 consists of 15 residues. Per germline, CDR1 LNHDA and CDR2 SQIVND (reference sequence). This CDR3 is CASSITGYSNQPQHF. The CDR3 DNA sequence: TGTGCCAGTAGTATAACGGGGTATAGCAATCAGCCCCAGCATTTT. Drawing the rest from reference TRBV19 and TRBJ1-5, the complete variable domain is DGGITQSPKYLFRKEGQNVTLSCEQNLNHDAMYWYRQDPGQGLRLIYYSQIVNDFQKGDIAEGYSVSREKKESFPLTVTSAQKNPTAFYLCASSITGYSNQPQHFGDGTRLSIL.

As for this clone: The germline gene is not matched at one end of the junction; a read error may be the cause. The J gene is TRBJ2-7, the V gene TRBV14; 9 bases align to TRBD1. The CDR3 spans 15 residues. CDR1 is SGHDN and CDR2 is FVKESK in the germline V gene. CDR3: CASRQAGQGSYEQYF. In DNA form, the CDR3 reads TGTGCCAGCAGGCAAGCGGGACAGGGATCCTACGAGCAGTACTTC.

The V call is TRBV19, the J call TRBJ1-4; 7 bases are a match to TRBD1. Unmatched junction bases numbered 6, after V lost 5 bases and J lost 15 bases. Germline assignment: CDR1 LNHDA and CDR2 SQIVND (reference sequence). This CDR3 has 11 amino acids. The CDR3 bases are TGTGCCAGTAGTGCGGGACAGTGGGTGTTTTTT. Translation gives CASSAGQWVFF.

As DNA, the CDR3 is TGCGCCAGCAATCAGGGTGCAACTAATGAAAAACTGTTTTTT. It encodes CASNQGATNEKLFF. This chain connects TRBV5-1 to TRBJ1-4, with a possible D match to TRBD1 (5 bases). This CDR3 has 14 amino acids. The germline V and J ends were trimmed by 6 bases and 0 bases, with 9 bases remaining between them. Germline V gives CDR1 SGHRS, CDR2 YFSETQ.

The CDR3 sequence: CASSLLRDQPQHF. In nucleotides, the CDR3 is TGTGCCAGCAGCTTATTGAGGGATCAGCCCCAGCATTTT. The chain combines TRBV7-6 with TRBJ1-5, with D unclear. V lost 2 bases, J lost 5 bases, and 7 bases lay in between. Germline lookup yields CDR1 SGHVS and CDR2 FNYEAQ. This CDR3 is built from 13 residues.

V gene TRBV18 combines with J gene TRBJ1-2; the match to TRBD1 covers 7 bases. The CDR3 consists of 16 residues. Germline values: CDR1 KGHSH, CDR2 LQKENI. Trimming at V came to 6 bases and at J to 1 base, leaving 11 bases not matched to a gene. The CDR3 sequence is CASSLPGTEINYGYTF. The CDR3 DNA reads as TGTGCCAGCTCGCTACCCGGGACAGAGATTAACTATGGCTACACCTTC.

The chain carries TRBV5-1 and TRBJ2-2; TRBD1 is a possible D gene (5 bases). Trimming stripped 0 bases from V and 2 bases from J, with 8 bases between. CDR1 and CDR2 from the germline V gene are SGHRS and YFSETQ. This CDR3 has 15 amino acids. The CDR3 DNA is TGCGCCAGCAGCTTGGTGACAGCAAACACCGGGGAGCTGTTTTTT. This translates into CASSLVTANTGELFF. Filled out from reference TRBV5-1 and TRBJ2-2, the complete variable domain reads KAGVTQTPRYLIKTRGQQVTLSCSPISGHRSVSWYQQTPGQGLQFLFEYFSETQRNKGNFPGRFSGRQFSNSRSEMNVSTLELGDSALYLCASSLVTANTGELFFGEGSRLTVL.

CDR3 nucleotides: TGCGCCAGCAGCTTAGGCCAGGGACAGGACTATAAGAGCATTCAGTACTTC. It translates to CASSLGQGQDYKSIQYF. The chain couples TRBV5-1 to TRBJ2-4; 8 nucleotides align to TRBD1. Germline lookup yields CDR1 SGHRS and CDR2 YFSETQ. CDR3 length: 17 amino acids. V shed 2 bases and J 9 bases; nucleotides not matched to a gene: 16.

This rearrangement joins TRBV3-1 (or the pseudogene TRBV3-2) to TRBJ1-4; D not certain. Germline CDR1 reads LGHDT; CDR2 reads YNNKEL (reference sequence). The CDR3 totals 15 residues. V dropped 0 bases and J dropped 7 bases, with 12 bases sitting between them. The CDR3 region is CASSQDIGLAEKLFF. DNA for the CDR3: TGTGCCAGCAGCCAAGATATTGGCCTGGCTGAAAAACTGTTTTTT.

The V call is TRBV10-3, the J call TRBJ1-5; tentatively, D is TRBD1 (5 bases). In germline, CDR1 is ENHRY, CDR2 SYGVKD. V was clipped by 10 bases and J by 1 base, with 14 bases between them. The CDR3 is 14 residues long. The CDR3 loop is CATLQDPSNQPQHF. DNA of the CDR3: TGTGCCACCCTACAGGACCCCAGCAATCAGCCCCAGCATTTT.

The rearrangement joins TRBV7-2 to TRBJ1-3; D uncertain. The CDR3 consists of 16 residues. Germline V lookup: CDR1 SGHTA, CDR2 FQGNSA. Trimming stripped 3 bases from V and 4 bases from J, with 16 bases between. The CDR3 reads CASSFSRHPFGNTIYF. Here the CDR3 DNA reads TGTGCCAGCAGCTTCTCGAGACACCCATTCGGAAACACCATATATTTT.

The chain carries TRBV18 and TRBJ1-1; perhaps TRBD1 as D (6 bases). Germline V gene lookup returns CDR1 KGHSH and CDR2 LQKENI. The V end lost 2 bases, the J end lost 0 bases, and 7 bases lay between the germline ends. The CDR3 is made up of 14 amino acids. The CDR3 DNA reads TGTGCCAGCTCACCAGACAGGATGAACACTGAAGCTTTCTTT. Translation gives CASSPDRMNTEAFF.

The J gene is TRBJ1-2, the V gene TRBV5-5, with D perhaps TRBD1 (5 bases). This CDR3 comprises 13 residues. Trimming removed 0 bases from V and 6 bases from J, with 9 bases in between. Germline lookup yields CDR1 SGHKS and CDR2 YYEKEE (reference sequence). This chain's CDR3 is CASSLAQGDGYTF. Here the CDR3 DNA reads TGTGCCAGCAGCTTGGCCCAGGGCGATGGCTACACCTTC.

The chain joins TRBV29-1 to TRBJ1-1; perhaps TRBD1 as D (6 bases). Per germline, CDR1 SQVTM and CDR2 ANQGSEA. The CDR3 has 12 amino acids. The ends were cut back, 6 bases at V and 8 bases at J, with 16 bases in the middle. This chain's CDR3 is CSVTLGTSEAFF. The CDR3 DNA is TGCAGCGTGACCCTTGGGACATCCGAAGCTTTCTTT.

The chain couples TRBV6-5 to TRBJ1-2; D is unresolved. The V gene lost 9 bases and the J gene lost 2 bases, with 10 bases spanning the gap. The CDR3 spans 12 residues. Germline V gene data show CDR1 as MNHEY and CDR2 as SVGAGI. As DNA, the CDR3 is TGTGCCAGTACAGACCCCAACTATGGCTACACCTTC. Its translation: CASTDPNYGYTF.

The gene calls are TRBV18 and TRBJ2-7, with D possibly TRBD2 on 5 matching bases. V lost 4 bases and J 3 bases, leaving 13 bases between the germline ends. Germline lookup yields CDR1 KGHSH and CDR2 LQKENI. The CDR3 contains 14 residues. In DNA, the CDR3 is TGTGCCAGCTCACTTAGGACTCAGCACTACGAGCAGTACTTC. Its translation: CASSLRTQHYEQYF.

The chain combines TRBV14 with TRBJ1-1; a possible D gene is TRBD1 (6 bases). V lost 3 bases, J lost 0 bases, and 11 bases lay in between. Germline loops: CDR1 SGHDN, CDR2 FVKESK. This CDR3 contains 15 residues. The CDR3 DNA reads as TGTGCCAGCAGCCATCGGACAGTACTGAACACTGAAGCTTTCTTT. The encoded protein is CASSHRTVLNTEAFF.

The V gene is TRBV19, the J gene TRBJ1-2; D is possibly TRBD1 (6 bases). Germline lookup yields CDR1 LNHDA and CDR2 SQIVND (reference sequence). The CDR3 sequence is 13 residues long. Trimming pared 4 bases from V and 4 bases from J, leaving 10 bases between. CDR3 protein: CASSKQGTYGYTF. The CDR3 DNA follows: TGTGCCAGTAGTAAACAGGGAACCTATGGCTACACCTTC.

The genes are TRBV28 and TRBJ1-1; D is unclear. This CDR3 has 13 amino acids. The V and J ends lost 6 bases and 6 bases respectively, with 14 bases between them. Germline CDR1 is MDHEN and CDR2 is SYDVKM. For the CDR3, the DNA is TGTGCCAGCAGCCCCACGGTTACAGCTGAAGCTTTCTTT. It specifies CASSPTVTAEAFF.

V and J are TRBV7-9 and TRBJ2-5; D not resolved. The V gene lost 5 bases and the J gene lost 5 bases, with 9 bases spanning the gap. The germline CDR1 and CDR2 sequences are SEHNR and FQNEAQ (reference sequence). There are 12 residues in the CDR3. The CDR3 DNA is TGTGCCAGCAGCCAATCCATGGAGACCCAGTACTTC. As protein: CASSQSMETQYF.

The chain links TRBV11-2 to TRBJ2-1, with 10 bases lining up with TRBD1. Unmatched junction bases numbered 11, after V lost 5 bases and J lost 7 bases. The CDR3 is 16 residues long. Germline lookup yields CDR1 SGHAT and CDR2 FQNNGV. This chain's CDR3 is CASSRTDRGRGNEQFF. In DNA form, the CDR3 reads TGTGCCAGCAGCAGGACGGACAGGGGGAGGGGGAATGAGCAGTTCTTC. The variable domain in full, with the rest retrieved from reference TRBV11-2 and TRBJ2-1, is EAGVAQSPRYKIIEKRQSVAFWCNPISGHATLYWYQQILGQGPKLLIQFQNNGVVDDSQLPKDRFSAERLKGVDSTLKIQPAKLEDSAVYLCASSRTDRGRGNEQFFGPGTRLTVL.

The chain is built from TRBV29-1 and TRBJ2-3; tentatively, D is TRBD1 (5 bases). CDR3 length equals 15 residues. V gave up 7 bases and J gave up 4 bases, with 21 bases separating them. From germline, CDR1 is SQVTM and CDR2 ANQGSEA. The CDR3 sequence is CSAGPPGKLADTQYF. The CDR3 coding sequence is TGCAGCGCCGGGCCCCCAGGGAAGTTGGCAGATACGCAGTATTTT.